This T cell receptor (beta chain) was observed in a study of shared clonotypes between healthy human individuals. Produced via immunoSEQ multiplex PCR; TCRdb's table is partial and in-frame only. The sample shows about 470,000 clones, more than 75% of them seen only once. Trimming left V 0 bases short and J 2 bases short, with 8 bases between. CDR1 is SGHVS and CDR2 is FNYEAQ in the germline V gene. The CDR3 is 15 amino acids. This chain uses TRBV7-6 with TRBJ1-5, with a possible D match to TRBD1 (5 bases). The sample taken for sequencing was PBMCs. This clonotype originated in a middle-aged woman in good health. Some clones in this sample may be carry-over from other donors' samples. The CDR3 DNA follows: TGTGCCAGCAGCTTAGCGGCCAGGGGCAATCAGCCCCAGCATTTT. Protein: CASSLAARGNQPQHF.